This T cell receptor (beta chain) was identified in a study of blood T cells in healthy people across ages. PCR was performed a second time for roughly 7 to 12 cycles using a sample-barcoded 5' primer and a J-beta primer mix. TCRdb redid the calling of the 5' RACE reads with MiXCR, one entry per CDR3 protein. This table holds more than 700,000 distinct CDR3 sequences, less than 60% found once. V lost 5 bases and J lost 9, with 14 bases in between. Germline CDR1 MNHNS, CDR2 SASEGT. The CDR3 runs to 13 residues. What was sequenced was blood. V is TRBV6-1 and J is TRBJ2-1; TRBD2 might be the D (6 bases). The sequence was collected from a man older than 75 in good health. Here the CDR3 DNA reads TGTGCCAGCAGTTTGCTAGCGTCGGGTGAGCAGTTCTTC. This encodes CASSLLASGEQFF.